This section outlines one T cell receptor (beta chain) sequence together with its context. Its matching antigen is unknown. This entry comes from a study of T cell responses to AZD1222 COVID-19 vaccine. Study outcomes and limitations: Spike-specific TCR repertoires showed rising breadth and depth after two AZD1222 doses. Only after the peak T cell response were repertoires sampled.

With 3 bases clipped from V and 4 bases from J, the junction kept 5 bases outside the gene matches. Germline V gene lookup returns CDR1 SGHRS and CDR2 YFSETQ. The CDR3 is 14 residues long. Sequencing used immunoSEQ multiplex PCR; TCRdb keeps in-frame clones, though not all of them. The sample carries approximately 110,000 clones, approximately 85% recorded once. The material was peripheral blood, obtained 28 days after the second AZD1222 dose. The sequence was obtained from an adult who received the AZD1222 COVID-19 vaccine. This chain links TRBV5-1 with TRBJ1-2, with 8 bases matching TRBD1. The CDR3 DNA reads TGCGCCAGCAGCTCCGGACAGGGTGGCTATGGCTACACCTTC. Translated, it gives CASSSGQGGYGYTF.